The 13 T cell receptor beta chains below come from one sample, sequenced in a study of shared T cell receptors in the human thymus. Sequenced by immunoSEQ multiplex PCR; TCRdb stores in-frame clones only, minus some. The sample has more than 550,000 clones, about 87% seen once. These data were likewise used in another study, on human thymus T cells.

Material for sequencing was thymocytes. These TCRs come from a boy under three years old with a congenital heart defect.

The chain combines TRBV6-5 with TRBJ2-3, with TRBD2 identical over 9 bases. In germline, CDR1 is MNHEY, CDR2 SVGAGI. Losses at the gene ends were 5 bases for V and 4 bases for J; bases not matched to a gene: 7. The CDR3 contains 15 residues. The CDR3: CASSPSGVEADTQYF. The CDR3 DNA is TGTGCCAGCAGTCCTAGCGGGGTGGAGGCAGATACGCAGTATTTT.

J is TRBJ1-1 and V is TRBV7-8; 7 nucleotides agree with TRBD1. V lost 5 bases to trimming and J lost 10 bases; unmatched junction nucleotides: 4. Looked up from germline, CDR1 is SGHVS and CDR2 is FQNEAQ. The CDR3 runs to 11 residues. CDR3 sequence (DNA): TGTGCCAGCAGCCCTGACAGGGTAGCTTTCTTT. It is translated as CASSPDRVAFF.

This chain links TRBV28 with TRBJ1-1, with 9 nucleotides matching TRBD1. The junction had 5 bases not matched to a gene; V was cut back by 5 bases and J by 1 base. The CDR3 is 15 residues long. The germline V gene has CDR1 MDHEN and CDR2 SYDVKM. The CDR3 nucleotides are TGTGCCAGCAGTCAACGGACAGGGGAGAACACTGAAGCTTTCTTT. Translated: CASSQRTGENTEAFF.

This chain connects TRBV6-1 to TRBJ2-1; TRBD1 might be the D (7 bases). CDR1 and CDR2 from the germline V gene are MNHNS and SASEGT. Trimming cost V 0 bases and J 4 bases, with 25 bases left between them. CDR3 length: 20 amino acids. The CDR3 DNA reads as TGTGCCAGCAGTGAAGCGCGGGGTACCAACCGGGACAGCGAGTACAATGAGCAGTTCTTC. This encodes CASSEARGTNRDSEYNEQFF.

V and J are TRBV5-1 and TRBJ2-2; 7 bases are a match to TRBD2. Germline trimming cut 4 bases from V and 4 bases from J; bases unmatched to any gene: 13. The CDR3 consists of 17 residues. Germline V gene lookup returns CDR1 SGHRS and CDR2 YFSETQ. Here the CDR3 reads CASSPTGTKIPTGELFF. DNA for the CDR3: TGCGCCAGCAGCCCGACCGGGACTAAAATACCCACCGGGGAGCTGTTTTTT. Together with reference TRBV5-1 and TRBJ2-2, the CDR3 gives the full variable domain: KAGVTQTPRYLIKTRGQQVTLSCSPISGHRSVSWYQQTPGQGLQFLFEYFSETQRNKGNFPGRFSGRQFSNSRSEMNVSTLELGDSALYLCASSPTGTKIPTGELFFGEGSRLTVL.

The chain recombines TRBV9 with TRBJ1-2; no clear D. The CDR3 runs 13 residues. Germline CDR1 SGDLS, CDR2 YYNGEE. The V and J ends lost 4 bases and 8 bases respectively, with 15 bases between them. The CDR3: CASSSPREGGYTF. The CDR3 DNA follows: TGTGCCAGCAGCTCTCCGAGGGAGGGCGGCTACACCTTC. Drawing the rest from reference TRBV9 and TRBJ1-2, the complete variable domain is DSGVTQTPKHLITATGQRVTLRCSPRSGDLSVYWYQQSLDQGLQFLIQYYNGEERAKGNILERFSAQQFPDLHSELNLSSLELGDSALYFCASSSPREGGYTFGSGTRLTVV.

This chain links TRBV4-3 with TRBJ2-7, with 10 bases lining up with TRBD2. Losses at the gene ends were 0 bases for V and 6 bases for J; bases not matched to a gene: 8. CDR1 and CDR2 from the germline V gene are LGHNA and YSLEER. This CDR3 is 16 amino acids long. The CDR3 is CASSQDNPSGSGEQYF. CDR3 sequence (DNA): TGCGCCAGCAGCCAAGATAATCCTAGCGGGAGCGGCGAGCAGTACTTC.

In its sample, this clone was seen a few times. The chain employs TRBV7-8 and TRBJ2-3; 8 positions agree with TRBD2. Germline V gene sequence: CDR1 SGHVS, CDR2 FQNEAQ. J was trimmed by 3 bases and V by 5 bases; bases with no gene match: 10. The CDR3 sequence is 16 residues long. CDR3 in amino acids: CASSAFGRATTDTQYF. CDR3 DNA sequence: TGTGCCAGCAGCGCATTCGGGAGGGCCACGACAGATACGCAGTATTTT.

The V call is TRBV5-1, the J call TRBJ2-1; 13 bases match TRBD2. Germline trimming cut 4 bases from V and 9 bases from J; bases unmatched to any gene: 4. Germline V gives CDR1 SGHRS, CDR2 YFSETQ. The CDR3 has 14 amino acids. The CDR3: CASSRTSGSGEQFF. The DNA for the CDR3 is TGCGCCAGCAGCCGGACTAGCGGGAGCGGTGAGCAGTTCTTC.

The chain joins TRBV5-1 to TRBJ2-7, with TRBD2 matching over 15 bases. V shed 2 bases and J 4 bases; nucleotides not matched to a gene: 1. The CDR3 covers 15 residues. Germline V gives CDR1 SGHRS, CDR2 YFSETQ. CDR3: CASSFGTSGRYEQYF. The CDR3 DNA reads TGCGCCAGCAGCTTTGGGACTAGCGGGAGGTACGAGCAGTACTTC. The full variable domain, with the rest looked up from reference TRBV5-1 and TRBJ2-7, is KAGVTQTPRYLIKTRGQQVTLSCSPISGHRSVSWYQQTPGQGLQFLFEYFSETQRNKGNFPGRFSGRQFSNSRSEMNVSTLELGDSALYLCASSFGTSGRYEQYFGPGTRLTVT.

The chain employs TRBV7-2 and TRBJ2-7; D is ambiguous. Deletions cut 3 bases from V and 1 base from J, with 13 bases between. Germline V lookup: CDR1 SGHTA, CDR2 FQGNSA. This CDR3 has 15 amino acids. The CDR3 nucleotides read TGTGCCAGCAGCTTTCAGTCGCTAGTTTCCTACGAGCAGTACTTC. Translating gives CASSFQSLVSYEQYF.

Turning to this clone: An end of the junction does not agree with germline; a read error may underlie this. The chain carries TRBV4-1 and TRBJ1-2; D uncertain. This CDR3 spans 12 amino acids. Germline V gene lookup returns CDR1 MGHRA and CDR2 YSYEKL. The CDR3 protein is CASSQDRFPLLF. In DNA, the CDR3 is TGCGCCAGCAGCCAAGATCGGTTCCCCCTTCTCTTC.

The chain links TRBV5-4 to TRBJ2-2; 11 bases are a match to TRBD2. J gave up 5 bases and V 7 bases, and 10 bases lay outside the gene matches. This CDR3 is built from 16 residues. Germline CDR1 SGHNT, CDR2 YYREEE (reference sequence). CDR3 amino acids: CASFSTSGIETGELFF. The CDR3 nucleotides are TGTGCCAGCTTTTCGACTAGCGGGATCGAAACCGGGGAGCTGTTTTTT.